Following are 10 T cell receptor beta chains from one sample sequenced in a study of spatial heterogeneity in lung cancer. Time point reported: sample taken at primary tumor resection. TCRdb re-derived calls from the 5' RACE reads in MiXCR, one entry per CDR3 protein. The top ten clones hold approximately 14% of a sample with over 50,000 distinct CDR3 sequences, approximately 6.3% of them seen once. Sequencing used PBMCs, obtained at surgery. The receptors here all came from a female donor with early-stage non-small cell lung cancer.

The chain employs TRBV6-2 or TRBV6-3 and TRBJ1-5, with 10 bases aligning to TRBD1. Germline V gene data show CDR1 as MNHEY and CDR2 as SVGEGT. The CDR3 is 17 residues long. Germline trimming cut 6 bases from V and 3 bases from J; bases unmatched to any gene: 11. The CDR3 region is CASSSAGTGDSNQPQHF. The CDR3 DNA reads TGTGCCAGCAGCTCCGCCGGGACAGGGGATTCCAATCAGCCCCAGCATTTT.

This clonotype was seen more than once but under ten times. The chain joins TRBV9 to TRBJ2-3; 7 positions match TRBD1. CDR3 length: 15 residues. The V segment lost 3 bases and the J segment 1 base; nucleotides outside the gene matches: 5. In germline, CDR1 is SGDLS, CDR2 YYNGEE. CDR3: CASSGRDRGTDTQYF. The CDR3 DNA reads TGTGCCAGCAGCGGCCGGGACAGAGGCACAGATACGCAGTATTTT.

The CDR3 region has the DNA TGTGCCAGCAGTTTTCAGGGGCTTTACTCCAATGAGCAGTTCTTC. Its translation: CASSFQGLYSNEQFF. The chain uses TRBV6-5 and TRBJ2-1, with D possibly being TRBD1 (6 bases). Germline V gene lookup returns CDR1 MNHEY and CDR2 SVGAGI. Between the trimmed V and J ends, which lost 4 bases and 6 bases, there was a span of 16 bases. The CDR3 is made up of 15 amino acids.

The chain is built from TRBV28 and TRBJ1-2, with 7 bases aligning to TRBD1. The CDR3 consists of 12 residues. CDR1 is MDHEN and CDR2 is SYDVKM in the germline V gene. V lost 5 bases to trimming and J lost 8 bases; unmatched junction nucleotides: 5. CDR3 sequence (DNA): TGTGCCAGCAGTCCGGGACAGCAAGGCTACACCTTC. Its translation is CASSPGQQGYTF.

In its sample, this clonotype was seen a few times. The chain has TRBV6-4 and TRBJ2-7; 10 bases match TRBD1. V lost 6 bases, J lost 0 bases, and 5 bases stayed unmatched. This CDR3 contains 15 residues. The V gene's germline CDR1 is MRHNA and CDR2 SNTAGT. The CDR3 region has the DNA TGTGCCAGCAGGAGGGGGACAGGGGCCTCCTACGAGCAGTACTTC. Its protein product is CASRRGTGASYEQYF.

The chain carries TRBV28 and TRBJ1-2; D possibly corresponds to TRBD1 (6 bases). V lost 4 bases to trimming and J lost 2 bases, with 14 bases between them. The CDR3 extends over 15 amino acids. Germline V gives CDR1 MDHEN, CDR2 SYDVKM. In nucleotides, the CDR3 is TGTGCCAGCAGTTCCCCGGGACATCTAAACTATGGCTACACCTTC. This translates into CASSSPGHLNYGYTF.

This chain joins TRBV5-1 and TRBJ2-2, with TRBD1 identical over 10 bases. The ends lost 4 bases at V and 3 bases at J; junction bases unmatched: 6. The CDR3 has 16 residues. Per germline, CDR1 SGHRS and CDR2 YFSETQ. CDR3 residues: CASSPPGQGYTGELFF. In DNA form, the CDR3 reads TGCGCCAGCAGCCCCCCGGGACAGGGGTACACCGGGGAGCTGTTTTTT.

This clonotype was picked up many times. J is TRBJ1-5 and V is TRBV5-1; the match to TRBD1 covers 8 bases. V lost 0 bases, J lost 5 bases, and 4 bases stayed unmatched. Per germline, CDR1 SGHRS and CDR2 YFSETQ. There are 15 residues in the CDR3. The CDR3 DNA is TGCGCCAGCAGCTTGGGGACAGGGAGGGATCAGCCCCAGCATTTT. Translation gives CASSLGTGRDQPQHF.

This clonotype was seen at least ten times. The chain carries TRBV7-2 and TRBJ1-5; D perhaps matches TRBD1 (5 bases). The CDR3 is made up of 14 amino acids. The V and J ends lost 5 bases and 8 bases respectively, with 16 bases between them. Germline loops: CDR1 SGHTA, CDR2 FQGNSA. CDR3 region: CASSPNRGYEPQHF. CDR3 bases: TGTGCCAGCAGCCCGAATAGGGGCTACGAGCCCCAGCATTTT.

This clonotype was observed at least ten times. The gene calls are TRBV11-3 and TRBJ1-2; TRBD1 matches 7 bases. The CDR3 is made up of 13 amino acids. V lost 7 bases to trimming and J lost 6 bases; unmatched junction nucleotides: 8. The germline V gene encodes CDR1 SGHNT and CDR2 YENEEA. This CDR3 reads CASTYRGLDGYTF. The CDR3 coding sequence is TGTGCCAGCACTTACAGGGGATTGGATGGCTACACCTTC.